The 23 T cell receptor beta chains listed next were all sequenced from one sample in a study of blood T cells in healthy people across ages. Next came a second PCR, run for about 7 to 12 cycles, which used a sample-barcoded 5' primer along with a J-beta primer mix. TCRdb reprocessed the 5' RACE reads with MiXCR, giving one entry per CDR3 protein. The profile shows around 2 million distinct CDR3 sequences, roughly 43% of them singletons. Sequencing input: blood. All receptors derive from a human donor in good health.

The chain couples TRBV2 to TRBJ2-3; 7 bases map to TRBD1. The ends lost 6 bases at V and 0 bases at J; junction bases unmatched: 6. Germline lookup yields CDR1 SNHLY and CDR2 FYNNEI. This CDR3 comprises 15 residues. In DNA, the CDR3 is TGTGCCAGCAGGGGGGACAGACCAAGCACAGATACGCAGTATTTT. It yields the protein CASRGDRPSTDTQYF.

This clonotype has more than one count but fewer than ten. The chain is built from TRBV27 and TRBJ2-4; D remains unclear. The J call may be wrong; the DNA end is better matched by TRBJ2-7. The length of the CDR3 is 13 residues. Germline V lookup: CDR1 MNHEY, CDR2 SMNVEV (reference sequence). The CDR3 nucleotides read TGTGCCAGCAGTTTGAGGAGTTACTACGAGCAGTACTTC. Translation gives CASSLRSYYEQYF.

The chain recombines TRBV27 with TRBJ2-1, with 8 bases lining up with TRBD1. Looked up from germline, CDR1 is MNHEY and CDR2 is SMNVEV (reference sequence). The CDR3 consists of 14 residues. J lost 5 bases, V lost 8 bases, and 8 bases had no gene match. CDR3 residues: CASGIRQGNNEQFF. The DNA for the CDR3 is TGTGCCAGCGGAATACGACAGGGGAACAATGAGCAGTTCTTC.

The table lists this clonotype with a few counts. The chain combines TRBV5-1 with TRBJ1-2, with D unresolved. Germline lookup yields CDR1 SGHRS and CDR2 YFSETQ. The CDR3 extends over 15 amino acids. Trimming shortened V by 0 bases and J by 4 bases, and 13 bases separated the two germline ends. The chain's CDR3 is CASSLATGQSYGYTF. The DNA of the CDR3 is TGCGCCAGCAGCTTGGCCACGGGTCAGAGCTATGGCTACACCTTC.

The V call is TRBV6-1, the J call TRBJ1-6; weak D call: TRBD1 (5 bases). V lost 8 bases and J lost 5, with 10 bases in between. Looked up from germline, CDR1 is MNHNS and CDR2 is SASEGT. CDR3 size: 13 residues. Here the CDR3 reads CASGGWNNSPLHF. CDR3 DNA sequence: TGTGCCAGCGGGGGGTGGAATAATTCACCCCTCCACTTT.

This rearrangement joins TRBV3-1 to TRBJ2-5, with 9 positions matching TRBD2. J gave up 2 bases and V 1 base, and 11 bases lay outside the gene matches. The CDR3 extends over 18 amino acids. Germline V gene lookup returns CDR1 LGHDT and CDR2 YNNKEL (reference sequence). CDR3 residues: CASSQVASGDSVQETQYF. The CDR3 DNA sequence: TGTGCCAGCAGCCAAGTGGCTAGCGGGGACTCAGTACAAGAGACCCAGTACTTC.

This clonotype was detected only a few times. CDR3 DNA sequence: TGTGCCAGCAGCGCCGGCCGGGACAGAACTGAAAAACTGTTTTTT. It encodes CASSAGRDRTEKLFF. The rearrangement joins TRBV7-9 to TRBJ1-4; 7 nucleotides align to TRBD1. V gave up 5 bases and J gave up 7 bases; unmatched junction bases: 10. There are 15 residues in the CDR3. Germline V gives CDR1 SEHNR, CDR2 FQNEAQ (reference sequence).

The chain uses TRBV29-1 and TRBJ1-4; D remains ambiguous. This CDR3 spans 12 amino acids. Between the trimmed V and J ends, which lost 4 bases and 5 bases, there was a span of 8 bases. CDR1 and CDR2 (germline): SQVTM, ANQGSEA. The CDR3 reads CSVVTDNEKLFF. The CDR3 nucleotides are TGCAGCGTTGTAACAGACAATGAAAAACTGTTTTTT.

This rearrangement joins TRBV7-9 to TRBJ1-1; D call uncertain. CDR3 size: 15 residues. Germline-derived CDR1 and CDR2 are SEHNR and FQNEAQ (reference sequence). V lost 5 bases to trimming and J lost 0 bases, with 13 bases between them. The CDR3 spells CASSPWESMNTEAFF. CDR3 in DNA: TGTGCCAGCAGCCCCTGGGAGAGCATGAACACTGAAGCTTTCTTT. Using reference TRBV7-9 and TRBJ1-1 for the parts outside the CDR3, the full variable domain is DTGVSQNPRHKITKRGQNVTFRCDPISEHNRLYWYRQTLGQGPEFLTYFQNEAQLEKSRLLSDRFSAERPKGSFSTLEIQRTEQGDSAMYLCASSPWESMNTEAFFGQGTRLTVV.

This clonotype appeared a few times. The CDR3 spells CSASRDRGFYEQYF. CDR3 nucleotides: TGCAGTGCTAGTCGGGACAGGGGGTTCTACGAGCAGTACTTC. This chain connects TRBV20-1 to TRBJ2-7; 11 nucleotides align to TRBD1. CDR1 is DFQATT and CDR2 is SNEGSKA in the germline V gene (reference sequence). This CDR3 is 14 amino acids long. After removal of 3 bases from V and 3 bases from J, the junction contained 4 bases not matched to a gene.

This clonotype was seen only a few times. The rearrangement uses TRBV15 and TRBJ2-7; the D gene could be TRBD1 or TRBD2 (5 bases each). The V gene's germline CDR1 is LNHNV and CDR2 YYDKDF (reference sequence). The CDR3 totals 17 residues. The V end lost 0 bases, the J end lost 0 bases, and 15 bases lay between the germline ends. The CDR3 region is CATSRDVGRRSSYEQYF. In DNA form, the CDR3 reads TGTGCCACCAGCAGAGATGTGGGACGGAGGAGCTCCTACGAGCAGTACTTC. The full variable domain, its missing parts supplied by reference TRBV15 and TRBJ2-7, is DAMVIQNPRYQVTQFGKPVTLSCSQTLNHNVMYWYQQKSSQAPKLLFHYYDKDFNNEADTPDNFQSRRPNTSFCFLDIRSPGLGDTAMYLCATSRDVGRRSSYEQYFGPGTRLTVT.

The chain links TRBV5-6 to TRBJ2-7, with D perhaps TRBD2 (6 bases). The germline V and J ends were trimmed by 5 bases and 4 bases, with 19 bases remaining between them. The germline V gene encodes CDR1 SGHDT and CDR2 YYEEEE. CDR3 length: 15 amino acids. This chain's CDR3 is CASSFGPGEAYEQYF. The CDR3 DNA follows: TGTGCCAGCAGTTTCGGGCCGGGGGAGGCTTACGAGCAGTACTTC.

This clonotype was seen more than once but under ten times. The chain employs TRBV10-3 and TRBJ1-1; 10 nucleotides align to TRBD1. The length of the CDR3 is 11 residues. Germline CDR1 is ENHRY and CDR2 is SYGVKD. J lost 9 bases, V lost 8 bases, and 3 bases had no gene match. The chain's CDR3 is CAIGTGDQAFF. In nucleotides, the CDR3 is TGTGCCATCGGGACAGGGGACCAAGCTTTCTTT.

This sequence joins TRBV3-1 and TRBJ1-2, with 8 bases that match TRBD1. This CDR3 spans 16 amino acids. V lost 5 bases and J lost 0; bases outside the gene matches: 8. Germline CDR1 LGHDT, CDR2 YNNKEL (reference sequence). This CDR3 is CASSSGRQGPNYGYTF. As DNA, the CDR3 is TGTGCCAGCAGCAGCGGGAGACAGGGGCCTAACTATGGCTACACCTTC.

A note on this clonotype: This sequence may be a read error, since a much larger clone differs from it by one base. This chain uses TRBV20-1 with TRBJ2-3; D perhaps matches TRBD1 (6 bases). Per germline, CDR1 DFQATT and CDR2 SNEGSKA (reference sequence). CDR3 length equals 13 residues. For the CDR3, the DNA is TGCGGTGCCTCAGGGGCAGGTACAGATACGCAGTATTTT. Translation: CGASGAGTDTQYF.

The chain carries TRBV4-3 and TRBJ2-7; 7 bases align to TRBD2. Looked up from germline, CDR1 is LGHNA and CDR2 is YSLEER. This CDR3 has 15 residues. The V gene end was trimmed by 4 bases and the J gene end by 0 bases; junction bases not matched to a gene: 6. The CDR3 is CASSLTSASSYEQYF. As DNA, the CDR3 is TGCGCCAGCAGCCTAACTAGCGCCTCCTCCTACGAGCAGTACTTC.

This chain uses TRBV4-1 with TRBJ1-2, with D perhaps matching TRBD1 (6 bases). V was trimmed by 2 bases and J by 1 base, leaving 11 bases between them. Germline CDR1 and CDR2: MGHRA and YSYEKL. The CDR3 totals 15 residues. The CDR3 nucleotides are TGCGCCAGCAGCCAACCAAACAGGGTTAACTATGGCTACACCTTC. Translated: CASSQPNRVNYGYTF.

In this sample, this clonotype turned up a few times. The rearrangement links TRBV28 to TRBJ1-1; D unclear. The CDR3 is 14 amino acids. Germline assignment: CDR1 MDHEN and CDR2 SYDVKM. Trimming pared 6 bases from V and 6 bases from J, leaving 17 bases between. In DNA form, the CDR3 reads TGTGCCAGCAGACGAACCGGGGTTAGCTCTGAAGCTTTCTTT. It translates to CASRRTGVSSEAFF. Looking up the rest from reference TRBV28 and TRBJ1-1 gives the full variable domain: DVKVTQSSRYLVKRTGEKVFLECVQDMDHENMFWYRQDPGLGLRLIYFSYDVKMKEKGDIPEGYSVSREKKERFSLILESASTNQTSMYLCASRRTGVSSEAFFGQGTRLTVV.

With respect to this clonotype: The junction departs from germline at one end; a sequencing error may be responsible. The genes are TRBV28 and TRBJ2-5; a possible D gene is TRBD2 (5 bases). The CDR3 totals 12 residues. The germline CDR1 and CDR2 sequences are MDHEN and SYDVKM. As DNA, the CDR3 is TGTGCCGGCAGTTCTAGCTTGGAGACCCAGTACTTC. This sequence encodes CAGSSSLETQYF.

The chain uses TRBV12-3 or TRBV12-4 and TRBJ1-2, with D possibly TRBD1 on 5 matching bases. Between the trimmed V and J ends, which lost 5 bases and 0 bases, there was a span of 13 bases. The CDR3 loop spans 15 amino acids. The CDR3 nucleotides are TGTGCCAGCAGTACAGGTGTGGCTCCTAACTATGGCTACACCTTC. This translates into CASSTGVAPNYGYTF.

The J gene is TRBJ1-2, the V gene TRBV5-1, with no clear D. The ends were cut back, 2 bases at V and 8 bases at J, with 10 bases in the middle. This CDR3 has 12 amino acids. The germline V gene has CDR1 SGHRS and CDR2 YFSETQ. In DNA, the CDR3 is TGCGCCAGCAGCTTCCCCGGCGAGGGCTACACCTTC. Protein sequence: CASSFPGEGYTF.

This chain links TRBV20-1 with TRBJ2-3; TRBD2 matches at 8 bases. The CDR3 totals 14 residues. From germline, CDR1 is DFQATT and CDR2 SNEGSKA (reference sequence). J was trimmed by 5 bases and V by 2 bases; bases with no gene match: 6. The CDR3 protein is CSARIAGSQDTQYF. CDR3 bases: TGCAGTGCTAGAATAGCGGGGAGCCAAGATACGCAGTATTTT.

The sample holds a few counts of this clonotype. The CDR3 bases are TGCGCCAGCAGCCACACCGGGGTCGATGAGCAGTTCTTC. This sequence encodes CASSHTGVDEQFF. V is TRBV4-3 and J is TRBJ2-1, with D possibly matching TRBD2 (5 bases). CDR3 length: 13 amino acids. Trimming pared 3 bases from V and 8 bases from J, leaving 11 bases between. CDR1 LGHNA and CDR2 YSLEER come from the germline V gene.